Listed here is a single T cell receptor (beta chain). The antigen is not known. J was trimmed by 4 bases and V by 5 bases; bases with no gene match: 2. CDR3 length: 13 amino acids. CDR1 and CDR2 (germline): SGHTA, FQGNSA. With 60 Vbeta and 13 Jbeta primers, the PCR was carried out. Clones were read by immunoSEQ multiplex PCR, and TCRdb kept only the in-frame ones, dropping some. The data show roughly 140,000 clones, around 80% seen once. The source of the sample is a study of cytomegalovirus exposure and HLA in healthy donors. Overall study: The study placed about 81% of its approximately 400 genotyped donors in the Caucasian-associated ancestry cluster.

Study results and limitations: Most TCR beta V segments were productive about 87% or about 30% of the time in an earlier analysis.

This rearrangement joins TRBV7-2 to TRBJ2-7; TRBD2 matches 10 bases. Sequenced material: PBMCs. This receptor was identified in a man between 25 and 39 years old in good health and CMV-seropositive. The CDR3 DNA reads as TGTGCCAGCAGCGTACTAGCGGGGTACGAGCAGTACTTC. Translated, it gives CASSVLAGYEQYF.